Below are 22 T cell receptor beta chains sequenced from a single sample in a study of blood T cell repertoires in COVID-19. Only in-frame clones appear in the TCRdb table, and some are missing; sequencing was by immunoSEQ multiplex PCR. The table records about 300,000 clones, approximately 90% of them present only once. Material for sequencing was PBMCs or T cells enriched from blood (not recorded which). These receptors all stem from a man aged 25-45 years who had recovered from COVID-19.

This clone was observed a single time. The chain combines TRBV9 with TRBJ2-5, with 14 bases matching TRBD2. CDR3 length equals 14 residues. Germline V gives CDR1 SGDLS, CDR2 YYNGEE. J gave up 7 bases and V 4 bases, and 3 bases lay outside the gene matches. The CDR3 here is CASSSGLAGGTQYF. DNA of the CDR3: TGTGCCAGCAGCTCAGGACTAGCGGGGGGGACCCAGTACTTC.

This rearrangement joins TRBV15 to TRBJ2-1; D remains unclear. The CDR3 has 14 residues. The germline gives CDR1 LNHNV, CDR2 YYDKDF (reference sequence). The germline V and J ends were trimmed by 3 bases and 4 bases, with 10 bases remaining between them. The CDR3 reads CATSRRGVYNEQFF. CDR3 sequence (DNA): TGTGCCACCAGCAGGCGTGGAGTATACAATGAGCAGTTCTTC.

The J gene is TRBJ2-4, the V gene TRBV29-1; weak D call: TRBD2 (6 bases). The V end was cut by 1 base, the J end by 1 base, with 14 bases between. This CDR3 is 16 amino acids long. CDR1 and CDR2 from the germline V gene are SQVTM and ANQGSEA. DNA for the CDR3: TGCAGCGTTGAAGGCGGGACCACGTCGGCCAAAAACATTCAGTACTTC. As protein: CSVEGGTTSAKNIQYF.

This chain uses TRBV28 with TRBJ2-7, with D unclear. Trimming stripped 4 bases from V and 0 bases from J, with 13 bases between. Per the germline V gene, CDR1 is MDHEN and CDR2 is SYDVKM. This CDR3 comprises 15 residues. CDR3 DNA: TGTGCCAGCAGTTCCCGAGCGAACCCCTCCTACGAGCAGTACTTC. It specifies CASSSRANPSYEQYF.

The chain links TRBV4-2 to TRBJ2-1; 11 nucleotides line up with TRBD2. The V gene end was trimmed by 4 bases and the J gene end by 0 bases; junction bases not matched to a gene: 2. Germline lookup yields CDR1 LGHNA and CDR2 YNFKEQ. This CDR3 spans 16 amino acids. The CDR3, as DNA: TGTGCCAGCAGCCCTGGGACTAGCGGCTCCTACAATGAGCAGTTCTTC. Its translation is CASSPGTSGSYNEQFF.

Turning to this clone: This sample also contains other DNA sequences that code for the same CDR3. The chain links TRBV18 to TRBJ1-5; TRBD1 is a possible D gene (5 bases). V was trimmed by 2 bases and J by 3 bases, leaving 8 bases between them. CDR1 is KGHSH and CDR2 is LQKENI in the germline V gene. This CDR3 is built from 14 residues. DNA for the CDR3: TGTGCCAGCTCACCAACGGGGGACAATCAGCCCCAGCATTTT. Translation gives CASSPTGDNQPQHF.

The gene calls are TRBV24-1 and TRBJ2-5, with D possibly TRBD1 on 6 matching bases. CDR1 is KGHDR, CDR2 SFDVKD, per germline. The CDR3 is 13 amino acids. The V end lost 7 bases, the J end lost 5 bases, and 13 bases lay between the germline ends. The CDR3 loop reads CATSLGGLETQYF. Here the CDR3 DNA reads TGTGCCACCAGCCTAGGGGGTTTGGAGACCCAGTACTTC.

The chain is built from TRBV7-8 and TRBJ2-2, with TRBD2 identical over 9 bases. The CDR3 is 16 amino acids. V gave up 0 bases and J gave up 7 bases; unmatched junction bases: 6. Germline CDR1 SGHVS, CDR2 FQNEAQ. The CDR3 spells CASSLALAGNFGELFF. For the CDR3, the DNA is TGTGCCAGCAGCTTAGCGCTAGCGGGGAATTTCGGGGAGCTGTTTTTT.

The V call is TRBV6-5, the J call TRBJ1-3; perhaps TRBD1 as D (6 bases). The V end lost 0 bases, the J end lost 4 bases, and 10 bases lay between the germline ends. CDR1 and CDR2 from the germline V gene are MNHEY and SVGAGI. This CDR3 is 15 amino acids long. The CDR3 DNA reads as TGTGCCAGCAGTTACTCGAAAGGGACAGGAAACACCATATATTTT. Its translation: CASSYSKGTGNTIYF.

This clone showed up many times. The chain combines TRBV24-1 with TRBJ1-1; TRBD1 might be the D (6 bases). The germline V gene encodes CDR1 KGHDR and CDR2 SFDVKD. The V end was cut by 7 bases, the J end by 7 bases, with 12 bases between. The CDR3 sequence is 12 residues long. CDR3 sequence reads: CATRDSNREAFF. In DNA, the CDR3 is TGTGCCACCAGGGACAGCAACCGTGAAGCTTTCTTT.

The chain uses TRBV5-1 and TRBJ2-7, with D possibly matching TRBD1 (6 bases). Germline CDR1 SGHRS, CDR2 YFSETQ. The CDR3 sequence is 16 residues long. Deletions cut 4 bases from V and 0 bases from J, with 17 bases between. The CDR3: CASSDKDSTSSYEQYF. The DNA of the CDR3 is TGCGCCAGCAGCGACAAGGACAGCACGAGCTCCTACGAGCAGTACTTC.

The genes are TRBV14 and TRBJ1-4; D is unclear. V was clipped by 0 bases and J by 0 bases, with 8 bases between them. Germline CDR1 reads SGHDN; CDR2 reads FVKESK. The CDR3 totals 16 residues. Written as DNA, the CDR3 is TGTGCCAGCAGCCAAGATCCAGGCGCAACTAATGAAAAACTGTTTTTT. Translation: CASSQDPGATNEKLFF.

Here the CDR3 DNA reads TGTGCCACCGGATTGACAAGGAACACCGGGGAGCTGTTTTTT. Its translation is CATGLTRNTGELFF. The rearrangement links TRBV15 to TRBJ2-2; D not resolved. The V end lost 8 bases, the J end lost 1 base, and 11 bases lay between the germline ends. CDR3 size: 14 residues. Per germline, CDR1 LNHNV and CDR2 YYDKDF (reference sequence).

The rearrangement joins TRBV25-1 to TRBJ1-3; a possible D gene is TRBD1 (6 bases). The CDR3 totals 15 residues. V was pared by 6 bases and J by 0 bases, with 12 bases between. Germline V gene lookup returns CDR1 MGHDK and CDR2 SYGVNS. The CDR3 sequence is CASRKTGFSGNTIYF. The DNA of the CDR3 is TGTGCCAGCAGGAAGACAGGTTTCTCTGGAAACACCATATATTTT.

This clone has a handful of counts. This sequence joins TRBV28 and TRBJ1-4; 10 positions agree with TRBD1. Per germline, CDR1 MDHEN and CDR2 SYDVKM. V shed 7 bases and J 8 bases; nucleotides not matched to a gene: 13. The CDR3 sequence is 16 residues long. CDR3: CASTLITGTGVEKLFF. In nucleotides, the CDR3 is TGTGCCAGCACTCTAATAACCGGGACAGGGGTGGAAAAACTGTTTTTT.

This clone was counted a few times. The chain recombines TRBV5-1 with TRBJ2-5; D unresolved. The V end lost 3 bases, the J end lost 2 bases, and 14 bases lay between the germline ends. From germline, CDR1 is SGHRS and CDR2 YFSETQ. The CDR3 consists of 15 residues. The CDR3 protein is CASSSGSLLQETQYF. CDR3 coding DNA: TGCGCCAGCAGCTCCGGGTCCTTGTTACAAGAGACCCAGTACTTC.

The rearrangement uses TRBV9 and TRBJ1-4; D possibly corresponds to TRBD1 (6 bases). Per germline, CDR1 SGDLS and CDR2 YYNGEE. The CDR3 has 16 amino acids. Trimming stripped 3 bases from V and 3 bases from J, with 15 bases between. The CDR3 loop is CASSARVDSPNEKLFF. In nucleotides, the CDR3 is TGTGCCAGCAGCGCGAGGGTGGACAGCCCTAATGAAAAACTGTTTTTT.

This rearrangement joins TRBV24-1 to TRBJ2-7; a weak D match, TRBD1 (6 bases). Germline V gene data show CDR1 as KGHDR and CDR2 as SFDVKD. The CDR3 loop spans 13 amino acids. The V end was cut by 5 bases, the J end by 6 bases, with 13 bases between. The CDR3, as DNA: TGTGCCACCAGTGGGGCAGGGGTGGGCGAGCAGTACTTC. This sequence encodes CATSGAGVGEQYF.

The chain has TRBV27 and TRBJ1-2; D gene uncertain. Germline V gene lookup returns CDR1 MNHEY and CDR2 SMNVEV (reference sequence). The germline V and J ends were trimmed by 4 bases and 7 bases, with 10 bases remaining between them. The CDR3 runs to 12 residues. CDR3 in amino acids: CASSSRTGGYTF. CDR3 coding DNA: TGTGCCAGCAGTTCCAGGACTGGTGGCTACACCTTC.

This chain joins TRBV11-3 and TRBJ1-1, with 7 positions matching TRBD1. This CDR3 is built from 14 residues. Germline assignment: CDR1 SGHNT and CDR2 YENEEA. With 4 bases clipped from V and 1 base from J, the junction kept 3 bases outside the gene matches. The CDR3 DNA reads TGTGCCAGCAGCTCGACAGGGTCGAACACTGAAGCTTTCTTT. Its translation is CASSSTGSNTEAFF.

The V call is TRBV7-6, the J call TRBJ2-1; a possible D gene is TRBD2 (5 bases). The CDR3 has 15 amino acids. Germline loops: CDR1 SGHVS, CDR2 FNYEAQ. Trimming cost V 6 bases and J 5 bases, with 17 bases left between them. This CDR3 reads CASRKVGSANNEQFF. CDR3 bases: TGTGCCAGCAGAAAAGTGGGTAGCGCCAACAATGAGCAGTTCTTC.

This chain links TRBV6-2 or TRBV6-3 with TRBJ2-1, with TRBD2 identical over 12 bases. This CDR3 has 18 amino acids. Germline assignment: CDR1 MNHEY and CDR2 SVGEGT. V shed 5 bases, J shed 1 base, and the junction held 9 bases outside the gene matches. CDR3 coding DNA: TGTGCCAGCAGTCCACATACTGGACTAGCGGGGTCCTACAATGAGCAGTTCTTC. Protein product: CASSPHTGLAGSYNEQFF.